Each of the 3 T cell receptor beta chains below was sequenced from the same sample in a study of T cell responses to AZD1222 COVID-19 vaccine (dated by TCRdb to the early 2020s). Library creation used the immunoSEQ multiplex PCR assay. This is the immuneACCESS table as TCRdb keeps it, with only in-frame sequences that have V and J called. A part of the clones is gone; compared with another copy, unresolved V genes explain less than half, and the rest is unexplained. The sample records around 200,000 clones, 94% of which are singletons. Clones ranked in the top ten supply under 2% of the sample. The time point label on this specimen signifies: about 28 days (+/-7) after the second vaccine dose. Sequenced material: peripheral blood, taken 28 days after the second AZD1222 dose. These receptors were taken from an adult who received the AZD1222 COVID-19 vaccine.

With regard to this clone: One end of the junction varies from germline; a read error may be responsible. The chain couples TRBV5-1 to TRBJ2-7; the D call may be TRBD1 or TRBD2 (5 bases each). The CDR3 covers 14 residues. The germline CDR1 and CDR2 sequences are SGHRS and YFSETQ. The CDR3, as DNA: TGCGCCAGCAGCTTGGTCCAGGGCGACTACGGGCAGTACTTC. Translating gives CASSLVQGDYGQYF.

The V gene is TRBV11-2, the J gene TRBJ1-3; no definite D call. The V end lost 7 bases, the J end lost 5 bases, and 12 bases lay between the germline ends. Per germline, CDR1 SGHAT and CDR2 FQNNGV. The CDR3 loop spans 13 amino acids. The CDR3 DNA reads TGTGCCAGCATCCCGGACGGAAGAAACACCATATATTTT. It translates to CASIPDGRNTIYF.

CDR3 protein: CSVLVNYEQYF. As DNA, the CDR3 is TGCAGCGTATTGGTAAACTACGAGCAGTACTTC. The chain recombines TRBV29-1 with TRBJ2-7, with unresolved D. The length of the CDR3 is 11 residues. Trimming removed 6 bases at V and 3 bases at J, with 9 bases between. CDR1 SQVTM and CDR2 ANQGSEA come from the germline V gene.